This TCR beta chain comes out of a study of T cell changes during pregnancy in multiple sclerosis. The germline gives CDR1 MNHNS, CDR2 SASEGT. The CDR3 extends over 14 amino acids. Deletions cut 3 bases from V and 7 bases from J, with 16 bases between. Only in-frame clones appear in the TCRdb table, and some are missing; sequencing was by immunoSEQ multiplex PCR. The sample yields around 83,000 clones, just over 90% seen once. The rearrangement joins TRBV6-1 to TRBJ2-7; D possibly corresponds to TRBD1 (5 bases). This sample comprised CD4+ T cells from peripheral blood mononuclear cells, obtained in the second trimester of pregnancy. The TCR originated in a female donor with multiple sclerosis, enrolled in a pregnancy study. The CDR3 is CASSEAGKVEEQYF. The CDR3, as DNA: TGTGCCAGCAGTGAGGCAGGGAAAGTAGAGGAGCAGTACTTC.